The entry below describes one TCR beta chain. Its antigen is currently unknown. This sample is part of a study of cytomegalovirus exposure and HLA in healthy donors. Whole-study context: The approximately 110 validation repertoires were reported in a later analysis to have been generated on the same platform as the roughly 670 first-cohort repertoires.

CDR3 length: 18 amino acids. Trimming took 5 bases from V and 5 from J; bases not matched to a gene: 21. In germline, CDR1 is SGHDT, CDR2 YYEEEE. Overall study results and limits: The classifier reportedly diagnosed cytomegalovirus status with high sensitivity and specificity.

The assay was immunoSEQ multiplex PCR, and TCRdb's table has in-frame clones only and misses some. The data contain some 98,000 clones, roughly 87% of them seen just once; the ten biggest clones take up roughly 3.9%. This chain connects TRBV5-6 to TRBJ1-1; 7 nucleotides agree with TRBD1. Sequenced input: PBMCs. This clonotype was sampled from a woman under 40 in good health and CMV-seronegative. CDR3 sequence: CASSYRQGVLIRETEAFF. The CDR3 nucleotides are TGTGCCAGCAGTTACAGACAGGGAGTCTTAATTCGGGAGACTGAAGCTTTCTTT.